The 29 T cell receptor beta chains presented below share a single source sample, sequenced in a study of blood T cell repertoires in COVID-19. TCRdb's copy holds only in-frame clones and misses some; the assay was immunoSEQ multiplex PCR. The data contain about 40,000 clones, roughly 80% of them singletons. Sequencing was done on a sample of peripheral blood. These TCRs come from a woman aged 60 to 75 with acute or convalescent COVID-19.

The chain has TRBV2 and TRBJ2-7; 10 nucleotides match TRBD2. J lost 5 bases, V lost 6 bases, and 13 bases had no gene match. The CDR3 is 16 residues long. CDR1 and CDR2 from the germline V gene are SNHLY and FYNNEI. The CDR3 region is CASRKRGGFKIDEQYF. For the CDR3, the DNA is TGTGCCAGCAGGAAGCGGGGGGGCTTTAAGATCGACGAGCAGTACTTC.

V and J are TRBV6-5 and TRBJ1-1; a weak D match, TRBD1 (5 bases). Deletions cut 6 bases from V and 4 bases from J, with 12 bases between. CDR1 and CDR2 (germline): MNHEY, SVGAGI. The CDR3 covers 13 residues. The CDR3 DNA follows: TGTGCCAGCAGGACCAGGGAAGGCACTGAAGCTTTCTTT. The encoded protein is CASRTREGTEAFF.

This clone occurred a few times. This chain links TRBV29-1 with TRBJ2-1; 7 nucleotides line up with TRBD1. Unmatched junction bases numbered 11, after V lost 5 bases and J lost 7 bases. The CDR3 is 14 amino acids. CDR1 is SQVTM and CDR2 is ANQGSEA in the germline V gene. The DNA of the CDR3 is TGCAGCGTTCGCAAGACCTCACAGGGGAATGAGCAGTTCTTC. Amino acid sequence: CSVRKTSQGNEQFF.

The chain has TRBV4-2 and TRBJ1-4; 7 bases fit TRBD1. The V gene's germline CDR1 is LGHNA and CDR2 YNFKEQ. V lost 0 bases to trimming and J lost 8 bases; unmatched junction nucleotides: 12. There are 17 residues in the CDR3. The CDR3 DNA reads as TGTGCCAGCAGCCAAGATCCATTGACAGGGCGAGGGGAAAAACTGTTTTTT. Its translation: CASSQDPLTGRGEKLFF.

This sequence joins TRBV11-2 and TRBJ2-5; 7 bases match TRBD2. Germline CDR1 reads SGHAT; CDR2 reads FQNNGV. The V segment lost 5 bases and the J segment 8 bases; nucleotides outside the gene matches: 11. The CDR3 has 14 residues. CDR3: CASSPWEGLGTQYF. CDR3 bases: TGTGCCAGCAGCCCCTGGGAGGGCCTGGGTACCCAGTACTTC.

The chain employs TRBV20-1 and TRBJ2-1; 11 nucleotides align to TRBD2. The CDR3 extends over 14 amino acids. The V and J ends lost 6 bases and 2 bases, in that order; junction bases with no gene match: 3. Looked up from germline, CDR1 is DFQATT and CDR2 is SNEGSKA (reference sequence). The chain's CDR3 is CSASSGGAYNEQFF. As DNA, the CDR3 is TGCAGTGCCAGTAGCGGGGGGGCCTACAATGAGCAGTTCTTC.

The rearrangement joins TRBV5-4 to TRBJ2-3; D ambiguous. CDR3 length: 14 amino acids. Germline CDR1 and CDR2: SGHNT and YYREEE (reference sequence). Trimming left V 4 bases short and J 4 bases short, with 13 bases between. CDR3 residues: CASSPNDGADTQYF. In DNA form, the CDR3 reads TGTGCCAGCAGCCCAAATGACGGAGCAGATACGCAGTATTTT.

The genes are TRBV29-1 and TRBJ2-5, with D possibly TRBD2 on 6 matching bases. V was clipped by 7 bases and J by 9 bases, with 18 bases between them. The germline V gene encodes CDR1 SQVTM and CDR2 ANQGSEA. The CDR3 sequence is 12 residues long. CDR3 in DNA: TGCAGCGCTTTCTCCCAACGCGGGGCCCAGTACTTC. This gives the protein CSAFSQRGAQYF.

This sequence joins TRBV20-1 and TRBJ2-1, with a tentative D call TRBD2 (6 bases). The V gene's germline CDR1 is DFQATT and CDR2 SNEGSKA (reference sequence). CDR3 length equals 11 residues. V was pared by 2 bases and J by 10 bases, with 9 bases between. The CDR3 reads CSARPTREQFF. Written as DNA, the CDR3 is TGCAGTGCTAGACCGACTAGGGAGCAGTTCTTC.

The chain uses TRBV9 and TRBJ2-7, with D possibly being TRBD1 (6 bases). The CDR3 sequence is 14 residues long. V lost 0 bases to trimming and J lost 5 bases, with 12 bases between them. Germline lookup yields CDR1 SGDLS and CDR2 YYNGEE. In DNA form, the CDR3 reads TGTGCCAGCAGCGTAGCAGGGGCCGGGCACGAGCAGTACTTC. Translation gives CASSVAGAGHEQYF.

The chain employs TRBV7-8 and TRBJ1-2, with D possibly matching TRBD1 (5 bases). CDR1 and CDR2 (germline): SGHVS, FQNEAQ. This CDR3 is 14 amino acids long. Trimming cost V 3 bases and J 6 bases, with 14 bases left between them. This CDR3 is CASSFGTGTNGYTF. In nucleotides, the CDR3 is TGTGCCAGCAGCTTCGGCACAGGAACCAATGGCTACACCTTC.

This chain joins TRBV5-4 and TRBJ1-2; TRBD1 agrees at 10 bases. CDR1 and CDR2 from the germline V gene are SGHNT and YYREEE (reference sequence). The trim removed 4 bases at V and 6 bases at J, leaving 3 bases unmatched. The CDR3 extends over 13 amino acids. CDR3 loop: CASSSGTGDGYTF. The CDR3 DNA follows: TGTGCCAGCAGCAGCGGGACAGGGGATGGCTACACCTTC.

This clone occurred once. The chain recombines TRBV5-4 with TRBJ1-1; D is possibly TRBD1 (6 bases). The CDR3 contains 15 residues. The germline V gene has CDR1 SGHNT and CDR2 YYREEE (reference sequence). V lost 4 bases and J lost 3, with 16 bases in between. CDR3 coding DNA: TGTGCCAGCAGCACCCCAGGGGATGCGGACACTGAAGCTTTCTTT. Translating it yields CASSTPGDADTEAFF.

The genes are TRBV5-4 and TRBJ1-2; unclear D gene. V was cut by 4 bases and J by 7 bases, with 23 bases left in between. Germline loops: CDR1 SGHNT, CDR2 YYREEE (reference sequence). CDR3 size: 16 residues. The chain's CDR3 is CASSTSSGLEGGGYTF. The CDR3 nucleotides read TGTGCCAGCAGCACTTCATCGGGTCTCGAAGGCGGTGGCTACACCTTC.

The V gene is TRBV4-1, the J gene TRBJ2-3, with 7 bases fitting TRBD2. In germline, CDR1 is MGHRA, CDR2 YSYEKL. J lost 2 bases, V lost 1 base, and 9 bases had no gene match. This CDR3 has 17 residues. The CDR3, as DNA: TGCGCCAGCAGCCAAGTCGATACTCTAGCGGACACAGATACGCAGTATTTT. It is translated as CASSQVDTLADTDTQYF.

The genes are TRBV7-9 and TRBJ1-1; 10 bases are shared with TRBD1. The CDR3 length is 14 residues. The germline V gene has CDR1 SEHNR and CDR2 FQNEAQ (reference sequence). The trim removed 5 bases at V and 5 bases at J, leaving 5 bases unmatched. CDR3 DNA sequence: TGTGCCAGCAGCCAGACAGGGGGCCGGACTGAAGCTTTCTTT. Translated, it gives CASSQTGGRTEAFF.

The CDR3, as DNA: TGTGCCAGCAGCCAAGACAGGTATGGCTACACCTTC. Translated: CASSQDRYGYTF. The rearrangement links TRBV3-1 (or the pseudogene TRBV3-2) to TRBJ1-2; D call uncertain. Germline values: CDR1 LGHDT, CDR2 YNNKEL (reference sequence). The CDR3 length is 12 residues. With 0 bases removed from V and 5 bases from J, the gap between germline ends came to 4 bases.

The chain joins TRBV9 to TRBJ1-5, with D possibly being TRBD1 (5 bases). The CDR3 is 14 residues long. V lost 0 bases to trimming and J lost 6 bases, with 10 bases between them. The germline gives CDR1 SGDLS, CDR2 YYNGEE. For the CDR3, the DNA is TGTGCCAGCAGCGTAGAGGGACTCGGTCAGCCCCAGCATTTT. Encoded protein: CASSVEGLGQPQHF.

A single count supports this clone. CDR3 region: CASSPLAGGPSKNIQYF. The DNA for the CDR3 is TGTGCCAGCAGTCCCCTAGCGGGAGGGCCCTCCAAAAACATTCAGTACTTC. The gene calls are TRBV2 and TRBJ2-4; TRBD2 matches at 12 bases. Germline V lookup: CDR1 SNHLY, CDR2 FYNNEI. The trim removed 5 bases at V and 2 bases at J, leaving 7 bases unmatched. The CDR3 totals 17 residues.

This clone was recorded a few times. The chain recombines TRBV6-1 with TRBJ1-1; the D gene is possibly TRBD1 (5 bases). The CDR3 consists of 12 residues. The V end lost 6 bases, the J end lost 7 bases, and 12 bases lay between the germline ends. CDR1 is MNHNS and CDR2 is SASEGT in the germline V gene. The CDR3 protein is CASSVQGFEAFF. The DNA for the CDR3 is TGTGCCAGCAGCGTCCAGGGTTTTGAAGCTTTCTTT.

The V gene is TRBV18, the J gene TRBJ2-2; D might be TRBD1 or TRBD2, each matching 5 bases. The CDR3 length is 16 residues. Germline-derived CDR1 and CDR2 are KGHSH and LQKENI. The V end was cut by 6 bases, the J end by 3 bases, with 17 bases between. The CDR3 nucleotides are TGTGCCAGCTCGCCAGGGAGCCTGTATTACACCGGGGAGCTGTTTTTT. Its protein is CASSPGSLYYTGELFF.

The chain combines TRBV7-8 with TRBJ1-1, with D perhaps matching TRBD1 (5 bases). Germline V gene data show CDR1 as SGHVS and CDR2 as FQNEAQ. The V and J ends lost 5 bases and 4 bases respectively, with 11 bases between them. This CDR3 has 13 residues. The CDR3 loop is CASSASRVTEAFF. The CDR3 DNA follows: TGTGCCAGCAGCGCCTCCAGGGTCACTGAAGCTTTCTTT.

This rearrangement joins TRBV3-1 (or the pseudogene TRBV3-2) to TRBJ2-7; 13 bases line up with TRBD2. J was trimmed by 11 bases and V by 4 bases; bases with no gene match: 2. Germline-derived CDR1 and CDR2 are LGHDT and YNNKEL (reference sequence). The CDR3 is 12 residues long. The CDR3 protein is CASSPLAGGKYF. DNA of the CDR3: TGTGCCAGCAGCCCACTAGCGGGGGGGAAGTACTTC.

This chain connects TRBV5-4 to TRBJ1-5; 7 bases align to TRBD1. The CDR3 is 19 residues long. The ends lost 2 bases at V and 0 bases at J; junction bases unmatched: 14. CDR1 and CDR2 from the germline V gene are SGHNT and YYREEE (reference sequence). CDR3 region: CASSLKDGTDRYSNQPQHF. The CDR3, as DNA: TGTGCCAGCAGCTTAAAGGATGGGACAGATAGATATAGCAATCAGCCCCAGCATTTT. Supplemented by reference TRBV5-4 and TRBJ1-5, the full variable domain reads ETGVTQSPTHLIKTRGQQVTLRCSSQSGHNTVSWYQQALGQGPQFIFQYYREEENGRGNFPPRFSGLQFPNYSSELNVNALELDDSALYLCASSLKDGTDRYSNQPQHFGDGTRLSIL.

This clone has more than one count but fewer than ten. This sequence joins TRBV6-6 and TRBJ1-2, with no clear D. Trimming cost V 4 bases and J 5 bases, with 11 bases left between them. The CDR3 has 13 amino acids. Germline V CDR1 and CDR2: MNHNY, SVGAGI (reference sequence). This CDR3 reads CASSSSAPYGYTF. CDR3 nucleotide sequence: TGTGCCAGCAGTTCCAGCGCACCGTATGGCTACACCTTC.

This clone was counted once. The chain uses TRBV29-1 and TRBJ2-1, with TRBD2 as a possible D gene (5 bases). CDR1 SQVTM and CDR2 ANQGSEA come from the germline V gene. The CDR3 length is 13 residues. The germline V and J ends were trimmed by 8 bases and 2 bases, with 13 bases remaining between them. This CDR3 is CSMNRGTYNEQFF. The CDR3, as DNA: TGCAGCATGAATCGGGGTACCTACAATGAGCAGTTCTTC.

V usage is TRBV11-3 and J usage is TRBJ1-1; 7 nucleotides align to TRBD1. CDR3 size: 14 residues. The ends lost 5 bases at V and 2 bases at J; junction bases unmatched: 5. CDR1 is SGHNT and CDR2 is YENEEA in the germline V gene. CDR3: CASSTQGGNTEAFF. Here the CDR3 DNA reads TGTGCCAGCAGCACGCAGGGGGGCAACACTGAAGCTTTCTTT.

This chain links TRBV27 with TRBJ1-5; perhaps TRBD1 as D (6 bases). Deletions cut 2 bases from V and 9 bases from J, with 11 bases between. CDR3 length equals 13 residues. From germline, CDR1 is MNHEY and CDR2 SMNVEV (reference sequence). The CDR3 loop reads CASSLQGRRPQHF. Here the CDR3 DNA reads TGTGCCAGCAGTTTACAGGGGCGAAGGCCCCAGCATTTT.

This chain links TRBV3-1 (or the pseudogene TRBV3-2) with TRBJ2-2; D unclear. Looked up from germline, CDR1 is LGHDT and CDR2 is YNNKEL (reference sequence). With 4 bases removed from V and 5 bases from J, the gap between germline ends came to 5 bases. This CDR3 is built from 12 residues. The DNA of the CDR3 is TGTGCCAGCAGCCCCCTGACCGGGGAGCTGTTTTTT. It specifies CASSPLTGELFF.